This record looks at one T cell receptor beta chain sequence and its context. The PCR employed 60 Vbeta primers together with 13 Jbeta primers. This table comes from immunoSEQ multiplex PCR, and its TCRdb copy is limited to in-frame clones, with some not included. This sample carries 200,000 or so clones, 82% of them seen once, and the ten largest clones take 2.7%. The source of the sample is a study of cytomegalovirus exposure and HLA in healthy donors. The clonotype was recovered from a woman in her 40s in good health and CMV-seronegative. Source material: PBMCs.

CDR3 residues: CASTPVRSSYEQYF. CDR3 DNA sequence: TGTGCCAGCACCCCCGTCCGTAGCTCCTACGAGCAGTACTTC. V and J are TRBV6-1 and TRBJ2-7; D not resolved. The V end lost 7 bases, the J end lost 0 bases, and 13 bases lay between the germline ends. Germline CDR1 MNHNS, CDR2 SASEGT. The CDR3 length is 14 residues.